The clone carrying this T cell receptor (beta chain) was observed a few times. Antigen unknown. The data were taken from a study of blood T cells in healthy people across ages. Overall study results and limits: Older age coincided with a roughly linear decline in TCR beta diversity per million T cells. Estimates of total diversity, which came from one million sequenced T cells, were considered to be underestimates. More naive CD4+ cells and higher diversity were found in long-lived than in aged donors. Expanded clonotype shifts may have been confounded, as the donors had an unknown CMV status.

Germline V gene data show CDR1 as MDHEN and CDR2 as SYDVKM. The CDR3 totals 16 residues. V was clipped by 4 bases and J by 0 bases; unmatched bases: 8. A second roughly 6 to 12 cycle PCR used barcoded and J-beta primers. TCRdb redid the calling of the 5' RACE reads with MiXCR, one entry per CDR3 protein. The table has approximately 1,100,000 distinct CDR3 sequences, 35% to 55% seen once. The rearrangement joins TRBV28 to TRBJ2-7, with 8 bases that match TRBD1. The receptor was derived from a woman aged 60 to 75 in good health. The sequencing sample was made of blood. The CDR3 loop reads CASSSPGDRISYEQYF. In DNA, the CDR3 is TGTGCCAGCAGTTCCCCGGGGGACAGGATCTCCTACGAGCAGTACTTC.